Below, 2 T cell receptor beta chains from the same sample are listed, as sequenced in a study of blood T cell repertoires in COVID-19. This table comes from immunoSEQ multiplex PCR, and its TCRdb copy is limited to in-frame clones, with some not included. The sample has fewer than 200,000 clones, around four fifths seen once; the top ten hold approximately 4.7%. Sequencing was performed on PBMCs or T cells enriched from blood (not recorded which). All receptors derive from a woman between 50 and 59 years old who had recovered from COVID-19.

V and J are TRBV5-4 and TRBJ2-5, with D maybe TRBD2 (6 bases). CDR3 size: 14 residues. V was cut by 4 bases and J by 5 bases, with 15 bases left in between. Germline lookup yields CDR1 SGHNT and CDR2 YYREEE (reference sequence). The CDR3: CASSPGLAVETQYF. The CDR3 DNA is TGTGCCAGCAGCCCGGGACTCGCCGTGGAGACCCAGTACTTC.

V gene TRBV7-2 combines with J gene TRBJ1-2; a weak D match, TRBD1 (6 bases). Between the trimmed V and J ends, which lost 1 base and 4 bases, there was a span of 10 bases. CDR1 is SGHTA, CDR2 FQGNSA, per germline. The CDR3 contains 14 residues. CDR3 amino acids: CASSLGSGAYGYTF. CDR3 nucleotide sequence: TGTGCCAGCAGCTTAGGCTCAGGGGCCTATGGCTACACCTTC.